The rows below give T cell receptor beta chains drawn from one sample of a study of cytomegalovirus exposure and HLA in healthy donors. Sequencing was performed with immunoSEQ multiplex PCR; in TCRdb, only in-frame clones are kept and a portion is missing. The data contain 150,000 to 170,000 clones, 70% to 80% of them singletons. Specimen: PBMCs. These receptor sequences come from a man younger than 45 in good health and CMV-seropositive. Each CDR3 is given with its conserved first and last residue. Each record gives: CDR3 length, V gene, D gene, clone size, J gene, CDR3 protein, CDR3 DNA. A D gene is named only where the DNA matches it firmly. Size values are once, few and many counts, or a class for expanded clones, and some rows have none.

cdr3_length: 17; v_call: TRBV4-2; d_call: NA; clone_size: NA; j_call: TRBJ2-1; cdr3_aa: CASSQPQAGTSYNEQFF; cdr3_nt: TGTGCCAGCAGCCAACCCCAAGCGGGTACCTCCTACAATGAGCAGTTCTTC
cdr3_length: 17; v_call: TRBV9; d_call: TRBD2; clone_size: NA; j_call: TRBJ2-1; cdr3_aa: CASSVGIPGLGDNEQFF; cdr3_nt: TGTGCCAGCAGCGTAGGTATCCCGGGACTAGGAGACAATGAGCAGTTCTTC
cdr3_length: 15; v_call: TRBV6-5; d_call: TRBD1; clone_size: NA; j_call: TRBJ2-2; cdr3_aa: CASSGQGASTGELFF; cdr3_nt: TGTGCCAGCAGTGGACAGGGGGCTTCGACCGGGGAGCTGTTTTTT
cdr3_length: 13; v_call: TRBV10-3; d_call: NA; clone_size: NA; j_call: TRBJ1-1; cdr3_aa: CAITKDPGSGAFF; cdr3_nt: TGTGCCATCACCAAGGACCCGGGGAGCGGAGCTTTCTTT
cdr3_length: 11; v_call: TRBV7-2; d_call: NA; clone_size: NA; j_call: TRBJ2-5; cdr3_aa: CASSLGQAQYF; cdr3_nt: TGTGCCAGCAGCTTAGGACAGGCCCAGTACTTC
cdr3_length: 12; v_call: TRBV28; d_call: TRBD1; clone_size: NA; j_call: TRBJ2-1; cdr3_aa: CASSWGQNEQFF; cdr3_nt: TGTGCCAGCAGTTGGGGACAGAATGAGCAGTTCTTC
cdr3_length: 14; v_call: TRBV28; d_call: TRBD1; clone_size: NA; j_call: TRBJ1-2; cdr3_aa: CASSSQGGYYGYTF; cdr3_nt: TGTGCCAGCAGTTCCCAGGGGGGTTACTATGGCTACACCTTC
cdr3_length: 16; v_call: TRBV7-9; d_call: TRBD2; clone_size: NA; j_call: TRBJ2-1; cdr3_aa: CASSLTGLAIYNEQFF; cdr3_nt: TGTGCCAGCAGCCTGACGGGACTAGCGATCTACAATGAGCAGTTCTTC
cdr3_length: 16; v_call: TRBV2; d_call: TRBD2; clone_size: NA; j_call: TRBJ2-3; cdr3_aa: CASMTGVAGAKDTQYF; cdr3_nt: TGTGCCAGCATGACGGGGGTAGCGGGAGCTAAAGATACGCAGTATTTT
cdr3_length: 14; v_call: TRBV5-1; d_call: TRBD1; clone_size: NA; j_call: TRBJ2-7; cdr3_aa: CASSSGTGYYEQYF; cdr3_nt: TGCGCCAGCAGTTCCGGGACAGGATATTACGAGCAGTACTTC
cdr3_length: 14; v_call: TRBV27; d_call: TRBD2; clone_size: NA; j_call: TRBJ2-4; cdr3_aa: CASSREDGRDIQYF; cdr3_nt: TGTGCCAGCAGTCGAGAGGACGGGAGGGACATTCAGTACTTC
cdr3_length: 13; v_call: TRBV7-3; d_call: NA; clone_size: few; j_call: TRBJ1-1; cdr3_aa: CASSQRGGTEAFF; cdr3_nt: TGTGCCAGCAGCCAACGGGGGGGCACTGAAGCTTTCTTT
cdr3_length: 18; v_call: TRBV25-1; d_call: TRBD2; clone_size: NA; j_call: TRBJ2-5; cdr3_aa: CASSEPLGLAGARETQYF; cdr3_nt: TGTGCCAGCAGTGAACCCCTGGGACTAGCGGGAGCTCGAGAGACCCAGTACTTC